Presented here are 23 T cell receptor beta chains from one specimen sequenced in a study of blood T cell repertoires in COVID-19. Sequencing used immunoSEQ multiplex PCR; TCRdb keeps in-frame clones, though not all of them. This sample has roughly 160,000 clones; 84% occur once, and the top ten carry roughly an eighth. Sequencing was performed on peripheral blood. The receptors shown here come from a man younger than 35 with active or convalescent COVID-19.

V usage is TRBV2 and J usage is TRBJ1-1, with D uncertain. The CDR3 consists of 15 residues. Germline assignment: CDR1 SNHLY and CDR2 FYNNEI. The germline V and J ends were trimmed by 8 bases and 0 bases, with 16 bases remaining between them. CDR3 loop: CASQVRGSLNTEAFF. CDR3 DNA: TGTGCCAGCCAAGTTCGGGGATCATTGAACACTGAAGCTTTCTTT.

The CDR3 DNA reads TGTGCCAGCAGCCCGAGGACAGGGCCGGCCGGGGAGCTGTTTTTT. This encodes CASSPRTGPAGELFF. This rearrangement joins TRBV11-3 to TRBJ2-2; 8 nucleotides match TRBD1. This CDR3 region has 15 residues. V lost 5 bases, J lost 6 bases, and 8 bases stayed unmatched. Per germline, CDR1 SGHNT and CDR2 YENEEA.

The chain is built from TRBV23-1 and TRBJ2-7; tentatively, D is TRBD1 (5 bases). TRBV23-1 is an ORF for which the function is uncertain. Trimming took off 2 bases at V and 0 bases at J, with 14 bases between the two ends. The CDR3 sequence is 16 residues long. CDR3 sequence: CASSQPYRSSSYEQYF. DNA of the CDR3: TGCGCCAGCAGTCAACCGTACAGGTCAAGCTCCTACGAGCAGTACTTC.

The rearrangement uses TRBV29-1 and TRBJ2-7; no clear D. This CDR3 region has 14 residues. Germline CDR1 and CDR2: SQVTM and ANQGSEA. Trimming stripped 4 bases from V and 3 bases from J, with 16 bases between. The CDR3 coding sequence is TGCAGCGTTGTAATGCAGAATTCATACTACGAGCAGTACTTC. Amino acids: CSVVMQNSYYEQYF.

The genes are TRBV6-2 or TRBV6-3 and TRBJ2-1; a weak D match, TRBD1 (6 bases). This CDR3 contains 17 residues. The V gene lost 0 bases and the J gene lost 5 bases, with 17 bases spanning the gap. Germline V gives CDR1 MNHEY, CDR2 SVGEGT. CDR3 DNA sequence: TGTGCCAGCAGTTACTCTCTAGGACAGACTACGAACAATGAGCAGTTCTTC. Protein product: CASSYSLGQTTNNEQFF.

J is TRBJ1-2 and V is TRBV6-5; tentatively, D is TRBD1 (6 bases). The CDR3 is 14 residues long. V shed 5 bases and J shed 2 bases, with 12 bases lying between them. The germline gives CDR1 MNHEY, CDR2 SVGAGI. The CDR3 sequence: CASSPRQANYGYTF. CDR3 nucleotide sequence: TGTGCCAGCAGTCCGAGACAGGCGAACTATGGCTACACCTTC.

In this sample, this clone turned up once. This sequence joins TRBV14 and TRBJ1-1, with TRBD1 identical over 7 bases. CDR3 length: 14 residues. The ends lost 0 bases at V and 5 bases at J; junction bases unmatched: 3. Germline V gene sequence: CDR1 SGHDN, CDR2 FVKESK. CDR3 nucleotide sequence: TGTGCCAGCAGCCAAGACAGGGGGTGGACTGAAGCTTTCTTT. Translating gives CASSQDRGWTEAFF.

The rearrangement links TRBV10-3 to TRBJ2-3; 8 nucleotides match TRBD2. After removal of 6 bases from V and 2 bases from J, the junction contained 4 bases not matched to a gene. The CDR3 runs to 14 residues. Germline values: CDR1 ENHRY, CDR2 SYGVKD. The CDR3 is CAIRSGRDTDTQYF. CDR3 DNA sequence: TGTGCCATCAGGAGCGGGAGAGACACAGATACGCAGTATTTT.

The rearrangement uses TRBV27 and TRBJ2-3, with 11 bases lining up with TRBD2. Per germline, CDR1 MNHEY and CDR2 SMNVEV (reference sequence). V shed 1 base, J shed 6 bases, and the junction held 6 bases outside the gene matches. The CDR3 runs 16 residues. The CDR3 DNA sequence: TGTGCCAGCAGTTTATATAGCGGGAGGGATGGGGATACGCAGTATTTT. Protein product: CASSLYSGRDGDTQYF.

This clone was counted once. The chain is built from TRBV19 and TRBJ2-5; D gene uncertain. Trimming shortened V by 6 bases and J by 1 base, and 12 bases separated the two germline ends. Germline-derived CDR1 and CDR2 are LNHDA and SQIVND (reference sequence). The CDR3 extends over 14 amino acids. Written as DNA, the CDR3 is TGTGCCAGTAGCCAAGGTGACTCCCAAGAGACCCAGTACTTC. It is translated as CASSQGDSQETQYF.

This clone was picked up one time. The same CDR3 also results from other DNA sequences found in this sample. CDR3 nucleotide sequence: TGCGCCAGCAGCCCCTTCCGGGAGGACAATGAGCAGTTCTTC. Encoded protein: CASSPFREDNEQFF. V is TRBV4-1 and J is TRBJ2-1; 7 nucleotides match TRBD2. CDR3 length: 14 amino acids. The junction had 5 bases not matched to a gene; V was cut back by 4 bases and J by 5 bases. Per the germline V gene, CDR1 is MGHRA and CDR2 is YSYEKL.

The rearrangement links TRBV6-6 to TRBJ2-7; D is perhaps TRBD1 (6 bases). The ends were cut back, 8 bases at V and 5 bases at J, with 13 bases in the middle. This CDR3 is built from 12 residues. The germline gives CDR1 MNHNY, CDR2 SVGAGI (reference sequence). CDR3 loop: CASCRRQDEQYF. DNA of the CDR3: TGTGCCAGCTGCAGGCGACAGGACGAGCAGTACTTC.

The rearrangement joins TRBV19 to TRBJ2-1, with 15 bases identical to TRBD2. The germline gives CDR1 LNHDA, CDR2 SQIVND (reference sequence). The CDR3 has 18 residues. V shed 6 bases and J 10 bases; nucleotides not matched to a gene: 16. The CDR3 bases are TGTGCCAGTAGCGGACTAGCGGGGGGGCCCGGGGCCCGGGGGGAGCAGTTCTTC. Protein sequence: CASSGLAGGPGARGEQFF.

The genes are TRBV16 and TRBJ2-1; 14 nucleotides match TRBD2. This CDR3 spans 22 amino acids. Looked up from germline, CDR1 is KGHSY and CDR2 is FQNENV. The V and J ends lost 1 base and 3 bases, in that order; junction bases with no gene match: 17. The CDR3 sequence is CASSQFRETGLAGVYVYNEQFF. The CDR3 DNA reads as TGTGCCAGCAGCCAATTTAGGGAAACGGGACTAGCGGGAGTATATGTCTACAATGAGCAGTTCTTC.

The chain carries TRBV28 and TRBJ1-3, with 9 bases aligning to TRBD1. The CDR3 loop spans 18 amino acids. CDR1 is MDHEN, CDR2 SYDVKM, per germline. V gave up 3 bases and J gave up 2 bases; unmatched junction bases: 11. Here the CDR3 DNA reads TGTGCCAGCAGTTTCGGCCCCACGGGACAGGGCACTGGAAACACCATATATTTT. Protein product: CASSFGPTGQGTGNTIYF.

V usage is TRBV5-1 and J usage is TRBJ2-7, with 8 bases that match TRBD1. The CDR3 runs to 15 residues. The J segment lost 4 bases and the V segment lost 2 bases, leaving 8 bases of the junction unmatched. Germline loops: CDR1 SGHRS, CDR2 YFSETQ. This CDR3 is CASSFGQGGLYEQYF. Written as DNA, the CDR3 is TGCGCCAGCAGCTTTGGACAGGGAGGATTGTACGAGCAGTACTTC.

The CDR3 nucleotides are TGCGCCAGCAGCCCAGGACAGGGGCTTGTCTACGAGCAGTACTTC. This codes for CASSPGQGLVYEQYF. This chain connects TRBV5-1 to TRBJ2-7; 9 nucleotides agree with TRBD1. The CDR3 totals 15 residues. Trimming at V came to 4 bases and at J to 3 bases, leaving 8 bases not matched to a gene. Germline loops: CDR1 SGHRS, CDR2 YFSETQ. The whole variable domain, remainder taken from reference TRBV5-1 and TRBJ2-7, is KAGVTQTPRYLIKTRGQQVTLSCSPISGHRSVSWYQQTPGQGLQFLFEYFSETQRNKGNFPGRFSGRQFSNSRSEMNVSTLELGDSALYLCASSPGQGLVYEQYFGPGTRLTVT.

This clone has a handful of counts. The V and J genes are TRBV6-5 and TRBJ1-5; TRBD1 is a possible D gene (6 bases). Between the trimmed V and J ends, which lost 8 bases and 3 bases, there was a span of 17 bases. The germline V gene encodes CDR1 MNHEY and CDR2 SVGAGI. There are 15 residues in the CDR3. The CDR3 loop is CASAVTGTNNQPQHF. For the CDR3, the DNA is TGTGCCAGCGCAGTGACCGGGACAAACAATCAGCCCCAGCATTTT.

The CDR3 DNA is TGTGCCAGCAGCCCTCTCTCGGGGGACAGCACAACTAATGAAAAACTGTTTTTT. Translating it yields CASSPLSGDSTTNEKLFF. The J gene is TRBJ1-4, the V gene TRBV28; 7 nucleotides match TRBD1. Germline V gene data show CDR1 as MDHEN and CDR2 as SYDVKM. The V and J ends lost 6 bases and 0 bases, in that order; junction bases with no gene match: 13. The CDR3 length is 18 residues.

The V call is TRBV7-9, the J call TRBJ1-3; perhaps TRBD1 as D (6 bases). This CDR3 is 16 amino acids long. From germline, CDR1 is SEHNR and CDR2 FQNEAQ (reference sequence). The V gene lost 6 bases and the J gene lost 4 bases, with 19 bases spanning the gap. This CDR3 reads CASSQAGQSSGNTIYF. The CDR3 DNA sequence: TGTGCCAGCAGTCAAGCAGGACAGTCTAGCGGAAACACCATATATTTT. Filled out from reference TRBV7-9 and TRBJ1-3, the complete variable domain reads DTGVSQNPRHKITKRGQNVTFRCDPISEHNRLYWYRQTLGQGPEFLTYFQNEAQLEKSRLLSDRFSAERPKGSFSTLEIQRTEQGDSAMYLCASSQAGQSSGNTIYFGEGSWLTVV.

This sequence joins TRBV5-4 and TRBJ2-5, with 14 nucleotides matching TRBD2. The junction had 6 bases not matched to a gene; V was cut back by 4 bases and J by 4 bases. Germline-derived CDR1 and CDR2 are SGHNT and YYREEE (reference sequence). This CDR3 is built from 16 residues. This chain's CDR3 is CASSPTSGGAIETQYF. CDR3 coding DNA: TGTGCCAGCAGCCCGACTAGCGGGGGGGCTATAGAGACCCAGTACTTC.

A single count supports this clone. The gene calls are TRBV4-2 and TRBJ1-2, with a tentative D call TRBD1 (6 bases). The CDR3 is 15 residues long. Germline V gene lookup returns CDR1 LGHNA and CDR2 YNFKEQ. Trimming removed 4 bases at V and 3 bases at J, with 15 bases between. CDR3 in amino acids: CASSPLEQGHYGYTF. CDR3 DNA sequence: TGTGCCAGCAGCCCATTAGAACAGGGCCACTATGGCTACACCTTC.

The J gene is TRBJ1-2, the V gene TRBV10-2; TRBD1 matches at 7 bases. V was pared by 5 bases and J by 4 bases, with 4 bases of the junction left unmatched. Germline V gives CDR1 WSHSY, CDR2 SAAADI. The CDR3 length is 13 residues. The CDR3 DNA is TGCGCCAGCAGTTCCGGGACAGTCTATGGCTACACCTTC. Its protein is CASSSGTVYGYTF.